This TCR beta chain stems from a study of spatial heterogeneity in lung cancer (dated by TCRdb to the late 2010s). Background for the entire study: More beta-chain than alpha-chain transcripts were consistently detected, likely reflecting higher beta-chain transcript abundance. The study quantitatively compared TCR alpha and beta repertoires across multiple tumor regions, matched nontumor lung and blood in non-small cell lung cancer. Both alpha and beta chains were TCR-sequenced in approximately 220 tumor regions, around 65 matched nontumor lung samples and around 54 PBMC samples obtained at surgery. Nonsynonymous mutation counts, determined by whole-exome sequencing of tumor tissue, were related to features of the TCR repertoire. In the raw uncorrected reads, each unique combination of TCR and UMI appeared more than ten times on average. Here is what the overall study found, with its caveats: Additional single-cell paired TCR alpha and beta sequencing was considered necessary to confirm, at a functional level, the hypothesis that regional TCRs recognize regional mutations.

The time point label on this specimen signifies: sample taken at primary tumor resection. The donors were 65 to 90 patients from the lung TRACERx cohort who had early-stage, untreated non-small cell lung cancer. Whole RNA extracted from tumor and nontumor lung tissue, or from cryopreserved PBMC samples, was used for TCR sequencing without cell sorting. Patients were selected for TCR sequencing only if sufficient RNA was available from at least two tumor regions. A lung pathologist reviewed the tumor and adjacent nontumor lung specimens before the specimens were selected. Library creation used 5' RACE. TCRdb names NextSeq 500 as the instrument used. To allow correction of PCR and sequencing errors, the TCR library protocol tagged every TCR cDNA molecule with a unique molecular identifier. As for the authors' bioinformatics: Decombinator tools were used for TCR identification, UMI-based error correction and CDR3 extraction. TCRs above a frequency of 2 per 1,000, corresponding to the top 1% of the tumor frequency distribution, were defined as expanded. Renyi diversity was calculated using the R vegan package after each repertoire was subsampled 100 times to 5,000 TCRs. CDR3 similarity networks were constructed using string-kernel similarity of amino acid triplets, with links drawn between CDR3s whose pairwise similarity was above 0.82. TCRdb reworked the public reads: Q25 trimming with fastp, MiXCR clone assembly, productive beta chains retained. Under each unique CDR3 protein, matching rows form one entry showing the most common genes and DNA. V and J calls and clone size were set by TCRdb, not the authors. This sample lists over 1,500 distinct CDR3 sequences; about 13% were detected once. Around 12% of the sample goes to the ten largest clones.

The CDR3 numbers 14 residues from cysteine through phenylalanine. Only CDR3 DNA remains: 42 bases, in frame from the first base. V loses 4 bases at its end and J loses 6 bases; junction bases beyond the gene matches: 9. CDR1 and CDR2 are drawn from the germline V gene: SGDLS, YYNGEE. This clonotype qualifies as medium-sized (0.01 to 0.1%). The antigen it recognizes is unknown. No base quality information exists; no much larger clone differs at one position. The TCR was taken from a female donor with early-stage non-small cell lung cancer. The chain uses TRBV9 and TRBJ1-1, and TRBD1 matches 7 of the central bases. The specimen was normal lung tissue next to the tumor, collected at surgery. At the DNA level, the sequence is TGTGCCAGCAGCAAAGTAGGGGGCGAGGCTGAAGCTTTCTTT. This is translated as CASSKVGGEAEAFF. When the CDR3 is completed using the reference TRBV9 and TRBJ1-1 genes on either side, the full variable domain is DSGVTQTPKHLITATGQRVTLRCSPRSGDLSVYWYQQSLDQGLQFLIQYYNGEERAKGNILERFSAQQFPDLHSELNLSSLELGDSALYFCASSKVGGEAEAFFGQGTRLTVV.